Listed here are 10 T cell receptor beta chains from one sample, sequenced in a study of blood T cell repertoires in COVID-19. Libraries were prepared by immunoSEQ multiplex PCR; TCRdb keeps only in-frame clonotypes and omits some of them. The repertoire has approximately 11,000 clones, around 90% of them found once; the top ten carry 4.6%. The sequencing sample was made of peripheral blood. The receptors come from a human donor in a cohort sampled during active COVID-19.

The chain carries TRBV10-2 and TRBJ2-1; weak D call: TRBD2 (6 bases). Germline values: CDR1 WSHSY, CDR2 SAAADI. V dropped 9 bases and J dropped 4 bases, with 16 bases sitting between them. The CDR3 is 14 residues long. The CDR3: CASGGANAYNEQFF. CDR3 nucleotides: TGCGCCAGTGGAGGGGCGAACGCTTACAATGAGCAGTTCTTC.

The rearrangement uses TRBV6-2 or TRBV6-3 and TRBJ2-2; D may be TRBD2 (6 bases). V lost 6 bases to trimming and J lost 3 bases, with 14 bases between them. Germline CDR1 reads MNHEY; CDR2 reads SVGEGT. CDR3 length: 15 residues. The CDR3 nucleotides are TGTGCCAGCAGCCGCCGGGACTCCCACACCGGGGAGCTGTTTTTT. Protein sequence: CASSRRDSHTGELFF.

The rearrangement links TRBV3-1 (or the pseudogene TRBV3-2) to TRBJ1-1; D might be TRBD1 (5 bases). Germline CDR1 and CDR2: LGHDT and YNNKEL (reference sequence). The CDR3 contains 13 residues. V was shortened by 1 base and J by 3 bases, with 6 bases between the two germline ends. CDR3 DNA: TGTGCCAGCAGCCAAGTCAGGGACACTGAAGCTTTCTTT. It encodes CASSQVRDTEAFF.

J is TRBJ2-6 and V is TRBV24-1, with a tentative D call TRBD2 (5 bases). Looked up from germline, CDR1 is KGHDR and CDR2 is SFDVKD. The CDR3 runs 18 residues. The V and J ends lost 0 bases and 0 bases respectively, with 11 bases between them. The CDR3 sequence is CATSDLQSGDSGANVLTF. In DNA form, the CDR3 reads TGTGCCACCAGTGATTTGCAGTCCGGGGACTCTGGGGCCAACGTCCTGACTTTC.

This clone was counted once. At the DNA level, this CDR3 is encoded by other sequences in the same sample as well. CDR3 sequence: CASSEAAAGGRGGYTF. The DNA of the CDR3 is TGTGCCAGCAGTGAAGCGGCCGCGGGTGGGAGGGGTGGCTACACCTTC. The chain links TRBV2 to TRBJ1-2, with D tentatively TRBD1 (5 bases). Per the germline V gene, CDR1 is SNHLY and CDR2 is FYNNEI. Trimming pared 0 bases from V and 7 bases from J, leaving 18 bases between. The CDR3 is made up of 16 amino acids.

The rearrangement uses TRBV3-1 (or the pseudogene TRBV3-2) and TRBJ2-7; 12 bases match TRBD1. The CDR3 runs 20 residues. The ends lost 1 base at V and 0 bases at J; junction bases unmatched: 13. The germline gives CDR1 LGHDT, CDR2 YNNKEL (reference sequence). The chain's CDR3 is CASSQGPLGTGGPNSYEQYF. The CDR3 DNA reads as TGTGCCAGCAGCCAAGGGCCCCTTGGGACAGGGGGCCCTAACTCCTACGAGCAGTACTTC.

This sequence joins TRBV19 and TRBJ2-3; tentatively, D is TRBD2 (5 bases). The V gene lost 4 bases and the J gene lost 4 bases, with 15 bases spanning the gap. The CDR3 is 15 amino acids. The V gene's germline CDR1 is LNHDA and CDR2 SQIVND (reference sequence). The CDR3 here is CASSTLRTGSDTQYF. In DNA, the CDR3 is TGTGCCAGTAGTACTCTTCGGACTGGATCAGATACGCAGTATTTT.

The rearrangement uses TRBV4-1 and TRBJ1-2; TRBD1 might be the D (5 bases). V gave up 1 base and J gave up 8 bases, with 17 bases separating them. The CDR3 length is 15 residues. The germline CDR1 and CDR2 sequences are MGHRA and YSYEKL. The CDR3 DNA sequence: TGCGCCAGCAGCCAAGTCCAGTTCACAGGCGAGGGCTACACCTTC. This sequence encodes CASSQVQFTGEGYTF.

CDR3 residues: CASGVILAGVSDTQYF. CDR3 sequence (DNA): TGTGCCAGTGGGGTGATACTAGCGGGAGTTTCAGATACGCAGTATTTT. V gene TRBV7-2 combines with J gene TRBJ2-3; 11 nucleotides agree with TRBD2. V was pared by 9 bases and J by 4 bases, with 12 bases of the junction left unmatched. The CDR3 runs 16 residues. Germline V gene sequence: CDR1 SGHTA, CDR2 FQGNSA.

The rearrangement uses TRBV3-1 (or the pseudogene TRBV3-2) and TRBJ1-2; D is ambiguous. Germline V gene data show CDR1 as LGHDT and CDR2 as YNNKEL (reference sequence). With 1 base removed from V and 4 bases from J, the gap between germline ends came to 10 bases. The CDR3 covers 14 residues. The chain's CDR3 is CASSQGQSFYGYTF. The CDR3 DNA is TGTGCCAGCAGCCAAGGGCAGTCCTTCTATGGCTACACCTTC.